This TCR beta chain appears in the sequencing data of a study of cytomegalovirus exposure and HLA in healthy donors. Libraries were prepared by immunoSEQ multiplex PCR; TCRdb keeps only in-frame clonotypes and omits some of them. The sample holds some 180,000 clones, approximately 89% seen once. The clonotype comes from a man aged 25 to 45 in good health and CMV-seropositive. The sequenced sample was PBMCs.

The CDR3 here is CASRWVLRDEQYF. As DNA, the CDR3 is TGTGCCAGCAGATGGGTGCTGAGGGACGAGCAGTACTTC. The chain joins TRBV2 to TRBJ2-7; the D gene is possibly TRBD2 (5 bases). Germline loops: CDR1 SNHLY, CDR2 FYNNEI. The CDR3 length is 13 residues. V gave up 6 bases and J gave up 5 bases, with 14 bases separating them.